One sample yielded the 10 T cell receptor beta chains listed below, sequenced in a study of identical twins (dated by TCRdb to 2016 to 2017). The receptor library was made with 5' RACE. Sequenced using an Illumina HiSeq 2000. TCRdb ran its own pipeline on the public reads, namely fastp trimming at Q25 and MiXCR clone calling, and kept in-frame beta chains. Each entry merges the rows of one CDR3 protein and shows their most common DNA and genes. The sample data list around 1.7 million distinct CDR3 sequences, and 25% to 35% of these were observed just once. Of the sample, 0.27% is held by the ten largest clones. Sequencing was performed on cord blood. The source is a newborn girl in good health.

This clonotype has more than one count but fewer than ten. V gene TRBV7-9 combines with J gene TRBJ2-7; D is undetermined. The CDR3 has 14 amino acids. The germline CDR1 and CDR2 sequences are SEHNR and FQNEAQ (reference sequence). V dropped 3 bases and J dropped 1 base, with 10 bases sitting between them. The CDR3 sequence: CASSFIETSYEQYF. The CDR3 bases are TGTGCCAGCAGCTTTATCGAGACGTCCTACGAGCAGTACTTC.

This clonotype was seen a few times. The chain couples TRBV9 to TRBJ2-1; D is possibly TRBD1 (6 bases). V lost 1 base and J lost 6, with 14 bases in between. CDR1 and CDR2 (germline): SGDLS, YYNGEE. The CDR3 loop spans 15 amino acids. The CDR3 reads CASSVFRDNRNEQFF. DNA for the CDR3: TGTGCCAGCAGCGTATTTCGGGACAACCGCAATGAGCAGTTCTTC.

This chain's CDR3 is CATGFAYEQYF. CDR3 in DNA: TGTGCCACGGGGTTTGCCTACGAGCAGTACTTC. This chain links TRBV6-5 with TRBJ2-7, with D possibly TRBD2 on 5 matching bases. Germline CDR1 and CDR2: MNHEY and SVGAGI. V lost 10 bases and J 2 bases, leaving 9 bases between the germline ends. This CDR3 contains 11 residues.

This clonotype was observed a handful of times. The V gene is TRBV20-1, the J gene TRBJ1-4; a possible D gene is TRBD1 (6 bases). Germline V gives CDR1 DFQATT, CDR2 SNEGSKA (reference sequence). V gave up 2 bases and J gave up 3 bases, with 10 bases separating them. CDR3 length equals 14 residues. The CDR3 bases are TGCAGTGCTAGATTGGCAGGGGCTAATGAAAAACTGTTTTTT. Amino acids: CSARLAGANEKLFF.

This clonotype was found many times. This chain links TRBV10-3 with TRBJ2-1; 7 positions match TRBD2. Germline V gene sequence: CDR1 ENHRY, CDR2 SYGVKD. The CDR3 has 18 amino acids. V trimming: 2 bases; J trimming: 5 bases; junction bases outside the gene matches: 15. The CDR3 nucleotides read TGTGCCATCAGTGAGCTGACCTGGAGAGCGGGGCTAAACAATGAGCAGTTCTTC. This gives the protein CAISELTWRAGLNNEQFF.

This clonotype occurred a few times. The J gene is TRBJ1-6, the V gene TRBV20-1, with a tentative D call TRBD1 (5 bases). Germline V lookup: CDR1 DFQATT, CDR2 SNEGSKA (reference sequence). The V gene lost 4 bases and the J gene lost 7 bases, with 5 bases spanning the gap. The CDR3 loop spans 11 amino acids. The DNA of the CDR3 is TGCAGTGCTAACAGGAATTCACCCCTCCACTTT. Protein product: CSANRNSPLHF.

Concerning this clonotype itself: The missing conserved phenylalanine or tryptophan at the end of this CDR3 makes a read error likely. The rearrangement joins TRBV5-1 to TRBJ2-5, with 13 positions matching TRBD2. J lost 11 bases, V lost 4 bases, and 17 bases had no gene match. Germline CDR1 and CDR2: SGHRS and YFSETQ. The CDR3 runs to 17 residues. The CDR3 region is CASSPGTSGTLYNEQYV. The CDR3 DNA is TGCGCCAGCAGCCCAGGGACTAGCGGGACACTCTACAATGAGCAGTACGTC.

J is TRBJ1-1 and V is TRBV27; D is uncertain. V dropped 4 bases and J dropped 7 bases, with 13 bases sitting between them. This CDR3 is built from 13 residues. Germline CDR1 and CDR2: MNHEY and SMNVEV (reference sequence). The CDR3 is CASSSVYRGEAFF. In nucleotides, the CDR3 is TGTGCCAGCAGTTCTGTGTACAGAGGTGAAGCTTTCTTT.

The CDR3 here is CASSVGQGALGTQYF. CDR3 in DNA: TGTGCCAGCAGTGTTGGACAGGGGGCGCTGGGGACCCAGTACTTC. The chain joins TRBV28 to TRBJ2-5; 11 nucleotides agree with TRBD1. Germline V gene data show CDR1 as MDHEN and CDR2 as SYDVKM. The CDR3 sequence is 15 residues long. The V and J ends lost 5 bases and 7 bases, in that order; junction bases with no gene match: 9.

This clonotype was seen a single time. The V gene is TRBV19, the J gene TRBJ2-5; no firm D call. The CDR3 totals 15 residues. Trimming pared 3 bases from V and 5 bases from J, leaving 16 bases between. The V gene's germline CDR1 is LNHDA and CDR2 SQIVND (reference sequence). CDR3 protein: CASSISAARGETQYF. CDR3 DNA sequence: TGTGCCAGTAGTATTTCGGCAGCTCGTGGGGAGACCCAGTACTTC.